Below, 17 T cell receptor beta chains from the same sample are listed, as sequenced in a study of blood T cell repertoires in COVID-19. Clones were read by immunoSEQ multiplex PCR, and TCRdb kept only the in-frame ones, dropping some. The repertoire consists of around 85,000 clones, with roughly 89% occurring once and the leading ten covering over 5%. What was sequenced was peripheral blood. The receptor set was obtained from a man aged 55 to 69 with acute or convalescent COVID-19.

V gene TRBV19 combines with J gene TRBJ2-3; 9 positions match TRBD1. The CDR3 is made up of 15 amino acids. After removal of 5 bases from V and 1 base from J, the junction contained 4 bases not matched to a gene. CDR1 is LNHDA, CDR2 SQIVND, per germline (reference sequence). The CDR3 sequence is CASSLRTGGTDTQYF. The DNA for the CDR3 is TGTGCCAGTAGTCTACGGACAGGGGGCACAGATACGCAGTATTTT.

This chain joins TRBV7-7 and TRBJ2-3; D is perhaps TRBD2 (7 bases). Germline V lookup: CDR1 SSHAT, CDR2 FNYEAQ (reference sequence). Trimming took 2 bases from V and 4 from J, leaving 10 bases between them. This CDR3 is 14 amino acids long. CDR3 region: CASSLNGGPDTQYF. In DNA, the CDR3 is TGTGCCAGCAGCTTAAACGGGGGGCCAGATACGCAGTATTTT.

J is TRBJ1-1 and V is TRBV4-1, with D unclear. The germline V and J ends were trimmed by 4 bases and 4 bases, with 10 bases remaining between them. Looked up from germline, CDR1 is MGHRA and CDR2 is YSYEKL. CDR3 length: 13 residues. CDR3 in amino acids: CASSLSIRTEAFF. The CDR3, as DNA: TGCGCCAGCAGCCTCAGTATCCGCACTGAAGCTTTCTTT.

This sequence joins TRBV5-1 and TRBJ2-1, with 7 nucleotides matching TRBD1. Unmatched junction bases numbered 8, after V lost 1 base and J lost 4 bases. CDR1 SGHRS and CDR2 YFSETQ come from the germline V gene. This CDR3 is 16 amino acids long. The CDR3 DNA sequence: TGCGCCAGCAGCTTGCGGGACAGCTCCGCTTACAATGAGCAGTTCTTC. Protein: CASSLRDSSAYNEQFF.

The V call is TRBV7-2, the J call TRBJ1-2; a weak D match, TRBD1 (6 bases). CDR1 is SGHTA and CDR2 is FQGNSA in the germline V gene. The CDR3 runs 15 residues. V lost 5 bases and J 0 bases, leaving 13 bases between the germline ends. The CDR3 protein is CASSPEGQTNYGYTF. CDR3 nucleotides: TGTGCCAGCAGCCCGGAAGGACAGACTAACTATGGCTACACCTTC.

This chain joins TRBV19 and TRBJ1-2; D gene uncertain. The CDR3 totals 15 residues. Trimming removed 4 bases at V and 7 bases at J, with 19 bases between. Per the germline V gene, CDR1 is LNHDA and CDR2 is SQIVND (reference sequence). CDR3 sequence reads: CASSTGPTVRSGYTF. For the CDR3, the DNA is TGTGCCAGTAGTACTGGCCCCACAGTGCGTTCTGGCTACACCTTC. The variable domain in full, with the rest retrieved from reference TRBV19 and TRBJ1-2, is DGGITQSPKYLFRKEGQNVTLSCEQNLNHDAMYWYRQDPGQGLRLIYYSQIVNDFQKGDIAEGYSVSREKKESFPLTVTSAQKNPTAFYLCASSTGPTVRSGYTFGSGTRLTVV.

This chain joins TRBV5-6 and TRBJ1-1; D gene unclear. Germline values: CDR1 SGHDT, CDR2 YYEEEE. The ends were cut back, 0 bases at V and 1 base at J, with 7 bases in the middle. The CDR3 length is 14 residues. CDR3 nucleotides: TGTGCCAGCAGCTTGGATGGAGCGAACACTGAAGCTTTCTTT. Translating it yields CASSLDGANTEAFF. The full variable domain, its missing parts supplied by reference TRBV5-6 and TRBJ1-1, is DAGVTQSPTHLIKTRGQQVTLRCSPKSGHDTVSWYQQALGQGPQFIFQYYEEEERQRGNFPDRFSGHQFPNYSSELNVNALLLGDSALYLCASSLDGANTEAFFGQGTRLTVV.

V is TRBV5-1 and J is TRBJ1-5; perhaps TRBD1 as D (5 bases). Germline V gene data show CDR1 as SGHRS and CDR2 as YFSETQ. The CDR3 consists of 15 residues. Trimming cost V 4 bases and J 9 bases, with 20 bases left between them. CDR3 coding DNA: TGCGCCAGCAGCCCGGGTGGGCAGGGCAATGTGCCCCAGCATTTT. It encodes CASSPGGQGNVPQHF.

In DNA form, the CDR3 reads TGTGCCAGCAGCCAATCCGGTAGCGGGGGTTATTACAATGAGCAGTTCTTC. It codes for CASSQSGSGGYYNEQFF. The rearrangement joins TRBV4-2 to TRBJ2-1; 9 nucleotides line up with TRBD2. This CDR3 has 17 amino acids. Germline V CDR1 and CDR2: LGHNA, YNFKEQ. After removal of 2 bases from V and 4 bases from J, the junction contained 9 bases not matched to a gene.

This clone was detected once. The V and J genes are TRBV10-2 and TRBJ1-2; 8 bases align to TRBD1. Germline CDR1 is WSHSY and CDR2 is SAAADI. Trimming removed 2 bases from V and 1 base from J; junction bases left unmatched: 9. The CDR3 has 17 amino acids. CDR3 coding DNA: TGCGCCAGCAGTGAGGGGACAGGCCGCTCTCTTAACTATGGCTACACCTTC. It is translated as CASSEGTGRSLNYGYTF.

The genes are TRBV19 and TRBJ1-4; D gene uncertain. CDR1 and CDR2 from the germline V gene are LNHDA and SQIVND (reference sequence). CDR3 length equals 15 residues. Trimming took 3 bases from V and 8 from J, leaving 16 bases between them. The CDR3 loop reads CASSIWGGQLEKLFF. The CDR3 region has the DNA TGTGCCAGTAGTATTTGGGGAGGTCAATTGGAAAAACTGTTTTTT. Together with reference TRBV19 and TRBJ1-4, the CDR3 gives the full variable domain: DGGITQSPKYLFRKEGQNVTLSCEQNLNHDAMYWYRQDPGQGLRLIYYSQIVNDFQKGDIAEGYSVSREKKESFPLTVTSAQKNPTAFYLCASSIWGGQLEKLFFGSGTQLSVL.

V and J are TRBV6-1 and TRBJ1-2; 7 nucleotides match TRBD1. The germline gives CDR1 MNHNS, CDR2 SASEGT. The CDR3 length is 14 residues. Trimming at V came to 3 bases and at J to 9 bases, leaving 10 bases not matched to a gene. The CDR3 region is CASSEDRMGSSYTF. The DNA of the CDR3 is TGTGCCAGCAGTGAGGACAGGATGGGGAGTAGCTACACCTTC.

This chain links TRBV7-6 with TRBJ2-6; D ambiguous. Per germline, CDR1 SGHVS and CDR2 FNYEAQ. V lost 4 bases, J lost 0 bases, and 7 bases lay in between. The CDR3 loop spans 15 amino acids. The CDR3 sequence is CASSSQHSGANVLTF. In DNA, the CDR3 is TGTGCCAGCAGCTCTCAACACTCTGGGGCCAACGTCCTGACTTTC.

The gene calls are TRBV7-9 and TRBJ2-7; a weak D match, TRBD1 (5 bases). Germline V CDR1 and CDR2: SEHNR, FQNEAQ (reference sequence). CDR3 length equals 15 residues. Trimming shortened V by 1 base and J by 1 base, and 11 bases separated the two germline ends. The CDR3 reads CASSLVQGESYEQYF. CDR3 sequence (DNA): TGTGCCAGCAGCTTAGTGCAGGGTGAATCCTACGAGCAGTACTTC.

The rearrangement joins TRBV19 to TRBJ1-1, with D unclear. Trimming stripped 5 bases from V and 0 bases from J, with 13 bases between. The CDR3 loop spans 15 amino acids. Germline CDR1 reads LNHDA; CDR2 reads SQIVND (reference sequence). CDR3 protein: CASSGSGFMNTEAFF. In DNA, the CDR3 is TGTGCCAGTAGTGGTTCGGGTTTCATGAACACTGAAGCTTTCTTT.

The J gene is TRBJ1-1, the V gene TRBV9; 8 nucleotides align to TRBD1. J lost 4 bases, V lost 2 bases, and 16 bases had no gene match. The CDR3 runs to 18 residues. Germline assignment: CDR1 SGDLS and CDR2 YYNGEE. The CDR3: CASSVTLGGGQGFTEAFF. Written as DNA, the CDR3 is TGTGCCAGCAGCGTCACTTTGGGGGGTGGACAGGGATTCACTGAAGCTTTCTTT.

V is TRBV15 and J is TRBJ2-5; 14 nucleotides align to TRBD2. Trimming took 0 bases from V and 3 from J; bases not matched to a gene: 12. The CDR3 has 20 residues. Germline CDR1 LNHNV, CDR2 YYDKDF (reference sequence). The CDR3 is CATSRDPRLAGGRSEETQYF. CDR3 in DNA: TGTGCCACCAGCAGAGATCCTCGACTAGCGGGGGGGCGATCGGAAGAGACCCAGTACTTC.